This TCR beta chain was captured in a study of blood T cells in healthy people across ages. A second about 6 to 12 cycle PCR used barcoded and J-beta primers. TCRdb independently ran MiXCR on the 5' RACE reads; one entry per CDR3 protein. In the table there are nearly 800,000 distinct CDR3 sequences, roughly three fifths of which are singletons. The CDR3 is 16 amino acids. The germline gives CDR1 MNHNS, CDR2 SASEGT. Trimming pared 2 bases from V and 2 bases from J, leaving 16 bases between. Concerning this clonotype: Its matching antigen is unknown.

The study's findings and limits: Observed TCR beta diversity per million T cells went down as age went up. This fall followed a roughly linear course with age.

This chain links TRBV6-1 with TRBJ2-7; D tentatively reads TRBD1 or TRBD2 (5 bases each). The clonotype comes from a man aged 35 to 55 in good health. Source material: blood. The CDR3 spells CASSERVGDSAYEQYF. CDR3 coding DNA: TGTGCCAGCAGTGAACGGGTGGGGGATTCTGCCTACGAGCAGTACTTC.